This passage covers 26 T cell receptor beta chains from one sample sequenced in a study of cytomegalovirus exposure and HLA in healthy donors. PCR was performed using 60 Vbeta and 13 Jbeta primers. Sequencing used immunoSEQ multiplex PCR; TCRdb keeps in-frame clones, though not all of them. The table records 150,000 to 200,000 clones, approximately 86% of them present only once. The sequenced material came from PBMCs. The origin of the receptors is a male donor in good health and CMV-seronegative.

V gene TRBV6-5 combines with J gene TRBJ1-4, with D perhaps TRBD1 (5 bases). The V and J ends lost 6 bases and 10 bases respectively, with 18 bases between them. The CDR3 covers 14 residues. Germline V gene data show CDR1 as MNHEY and CDR2 as SVGAGI. For the CDR3, the DNA is TGTGCCAGCAGCCCGACAGTTCCCACCGGAAAACTGTTTTTT. It encodes CASSPTVPTGKLFF.

This clone appeared a few times. The V and J genes are TRBV6-6 and TRBJ1-2, with 9 bases lining up with TRBD1. The CDR3 runs to 12 residues. J lost 8 bases, V lost 7 bases, and 5 bases had no gene match. From germline, CDR1 is MNHNY and CDR2 SVGAGI (reference sequence). The CDR3 nucleotides read TGTGCCAGCATTCGGGACAGGGCGGGCTACACCTTC. This translates into CASIRDRAGYTF.

With respect to this clone: The junction departs from the called germline gene at one end, perhaps through a read error. V and J are TRBV7-9 and TRBJ1-5, with D perhaps matching TRBD1 (6 bases). Germline assignment: CDR1 SEHNR and CDR2 FQNEAQ (reference sequence). The CDR3 is 13 residues long. Here the CDR3 reads CSSSPGEYQPQHF. Here the CDR3 DNA reads TGTTCCAGCAGCCCAGGGGAGTATCAGCCCCAGCATTTT. Full variable domain (outside the CDR3, taken from reference TRBV7-9 and TRBJ1-5): DTGVSQNPRHKITKRGQNVTFRCDPISEHNRLYWYRQTLGQGPEFLTYFQNEAQLEKSRLLSDRFSAERPKGSFSTLEIQRTEQGDSAMYLCSSSPGEYQPQHFGDGTRLSIL.

This chain joins TRBV5-4 and TRBJ2-5, with a weak D call TRBD2 (6 bases). With the DNA end fitting TRBJ2-7 better, the J assignment may be wrong. The CDR3 is 16 residues long. Germline CDR1 and CDR2: SGHNT and YYREEE (reference sequence). Written as DNA, the CDR3 is TGTGCCAGCAGCGCAAAAATTAGCGGACTCTCCTACGAGCAGTACTTC. Translating it yields CASSAKISGLSYEQYF.

The V and J genes are TRBV12-5 and TRBJ2-7, with D maybe TRBD1 (6 bases). The CDR3 runs 13 residues. From germline, CDR1 is LGHNT and CDR2 FRNRAP. Deletions cut 7 bases from V and 7 bases from J, with 17 bases between. CDR3 nucleotides: TGTGCTAGTGATCGGGACATCTCGCGTGAGCAGTACTTC. It translates to CASDRDISREQYF.

CDR3 in DNA: TGTGCCAGCAGCCCGGGACGGGAGGACTATGGCTACACCTTC. Its translation: CASSPGREDYGYTF. The gene calls are TRBV5-8 and TRBJ1-2; weak D call: TRBD1 (5 bases). CDR1 is SGHTS, CDR2 YDEGEE, per germline. V was shortened by 4 bases and J by 3 bases, with 13 bases between the two germline ends. The CDR3 is 14 amino acids.

The chain uses TRBV29-1 and TRBJ2-1; 7 bases agree with TRBD2. The CDR3 runs 14 residues. The germline V gene has CDR1 SQVTM and CDR2 ANQGSEA. The ends lost 4 bases at V and 3 bases at J; junction bases unmatched: 6. CDR3 in amino acids: CSVVFREDYNEQFF. The CDR3 DNA reads TGCAGCGTTGTCTTTCGGGAGGACTACAATGAGCAGTTCTTC.

In nucleotides, the CDR3 is TGTGCCAGCAGCCAAGATCTGTTCGGGACTAGCGGGGCAAGCTCCTACGAGCAGTACTTC. Translation gives CASSQDLFGTSGASSYEQYF. The chain uses TRBV4-2 and TRBJ2-7; 13 bases are shared with TRBD2. Germline V gene data show CDR1 as LGHNA and CDR2 as YNFKEQ. This CDR3 is built from 20 residues. V lost 0 bases and J lost 0; bases outside the gene matches: 11.

V is TRBV2 and J is TRBJ1-2; TRBD1 matches at 9 bases. Per the germline V gene, CDR1 is SNHLY and CDR2 is FYNNEI. CDR3 length: 14 residues. Unmatched junction bases numbered 3, after V lost 0 bases and J lost 7 bases. CDR3 coding DNA: TGTGCCAGCAGTGAAGCTGGGACAGGGTTTGGCTACACCTTC. Its translation: CASSEAGTGFGYTF.

This clone was recorded only once. The rearrangement joins TRBV5-1 to TRBJ2-3; D is perhaps TRBD2 (5 bases). CDR3 length: 14 residues. From germline, CDR1 is SGHRS and CDR2 YFSETQ. The V end was cut by 0 bases, the J end by 4 bases, with 9 bases between. This CDR3 reads CASSLGELADTQYF. The CDR3 DNA follows: TGCGCCAGCAGCTTGGGGGAGTTAGCAGATACGCAGTATTTT.

The chain is built from TRBV4-1 and TRBJ1-1; D not resolved. The V and J ends lost 8 bases and 1 base respectively, with 8 bases between them. The CDR3 extends over 12 amino acids. Germline V CDR1 and CDR2: MGHRA, YSYEKL. The CDR3, as DNA: TGCGCCAGCCAGCGGGGGAACACTGAAGCTTTCTTT. Translated, it gives CASQRGNTEAFF.

V is TRBV4-1 and J is TRBJ2-7; 7 nucleotides align to TRBD1. V lost 3 bases to trimming and J lost 3 bases; unmatched junction nucleotides: 8. Germline CDR1 is MGHRA and CDR2 is YSYEKL. This CDR3 has 15 amino acids. This CDR3 is CASSHRTGKLYEQYF. Here the CDR3 DNA reads TGCGCCAGCAGCCATCGGACAGGAAAACTCTACGAGCAGTACTTC.

This clone was observed a handful of times. The chain uses TRBV18 and TRBJ1-1, with D possibly matching TRBD1 (5 bases). CDR3 length equals 14 residues. With 6 bases removed from V and 1 base from J, the gap between germline ends came to 12 bases. Germline lookup yields CDR1 KGHSH and CDR2 LQKENI. CDR3 bases: TGTGCCAGCTCCACCAATCAGGGGAACACTGAAGCTTTCTTT. The encoded protein is CASSTNQGNTEAFF. The full variable domain, completed using reference TRBV18 and TRBJ1-1, is NAGVMQNPRHLVRRRGQEARLRCSPMKGHSHVYWYRQLPEEGLKFMVYLQKENIIDESGMPKERFSAEFPKEGPSILRIQQVVRGDSAAYFCASSTNQGNTEAFFGQGTRLTVV.

This chain joins TRBV9 and TRBJ2-1; 8 positions match TRBD2. With 4 bases clipped from V and 10 bases from J, the junction kept 10 bases outside the gene matches. CDR3 length equals 14 residues. In germline, CDR1 is SGDLS, CDR2 YYNGEE. DNA of the CDR3: TGTGCCAGCAGCTATGGACTAGCTGGGGGCGAGCAGTTCTTC. The encoded protein is CASSYGLAGGEQFF.

The chain links TRBV2 to TRBJ1-1; D not certain. This CDR3 comprises 17 residues. Germline V gives CDR1 SNHLY, CDR2 FYNNEI. The V and J ends lost 0 bases and 2 bases respectively, with 16 bases between them. The CDR3 coding sequence is TGTGCCAGCAGTGAAGCAATCACCGTAGGGAGAAACACTGAAGCTTTCTTT. Translation gives CASSEAITVGRNTEAFF.

The chain recombines TRBV5-1 with TRBJ2-3; 8 bases map to TRBD2. Germline V gene lookup returns CDR1 SGHRS and CDR2 YFSETQ. Germline trimming cut 5 bases from V and 2 bases from J; bases unmatched to any gene: 10. The CDR3 runs 16 residues. The CDR3 sequence: CASREGTSGATDTQYF. The CDR3 DNA reads TGCGCCAGCAGGGAAGGGACTAGTGGGGCCACAGATACGCAGTATTTT.

This clone came up once. J is TRBJ2-1 and V is TRBV7-6, with TRBD2 identical over 7 bases. Germline V gene data show CDR1 as SGHVS and CDR2 as FNYEAQ. V dropped 5 bases and J dropped 0; count of bases not matched to a gene: 4. This CDR3 contains 15 residues. The CDR3 region is CASSRASGSYNEQFF. The CDR3 DNA sequence: TGTGCCAGCAGCCGAGCTAGCGGCTCCTACAATGAGCAGTTCTTC.

The chain employs TRBV10-3 and TRBJ2-7, with D maybe TRBD2 (5 bases). The CDR3 length is 12 residues. The germline V gene has CDR1 ENHRY and CDR2 SYGVKD. V gave up 10 bases and J gave up 0 bases, with 10 bases separating them. The CDR3 region is CATGLDSYEQYF. In nucleotides, the CDR3 is TGTGCCACCGGACTGGACTCCTACGAGCAGTACTTC.

Notes on this clone: Different DNA sequences within this sample yield the same CDR3. The CDR3 DNA follows: TGCGCCAGCAGCAGAGGACAGGGGGCTGGGGAGACCCAGTACTTC. Encoded protein: CASSRGQGAGETQYF. The genes are TRBV5-1 and TRBJ2-5; 11 nucleotides align to TRBD1. The length of the CDR3 is 15 residues. V gave up 4 bases and J gave up 5 bases; unmatched junction bases: 7. Germline CDR1 reads SGHRS; CDR2 reads YFSETQ.

The chain recombines TRBV9 with TRBJ1-6; D is ambiguous. V lost 1 base and J 2 bases, leaving 10 bases between the germline ends. CDR1 is SGDLS, CDR2 YYNGEE, per germline. The CDR3 has 16 residues. The CDR3: CASSVTRDTYNSPLHF. The CDR3, as DNA: TGTGCCAGCAGCGTAACTAGGGATACCTATAATTCACCCCTCCACTTT.

The chain joins TRBV5-1 to TRBJ1-1; 7 positions agree with TRBD1. The germline V gene encodes CDR1 SGHRS and CDR2 YFSETQ. V lost 5 bases and J lost 7; bases outside the gene matches: 5. The CDR3 covers 12 residues. CDR3 protein: CASRKGAYEAFF. As DNA, the CDR3 is TGCGCCAGCAGGAAGGGGGCATATGAAGCTTTCTTT.

The CDR3 coding sequence is TGTGCCAGCCACGTTGGGACAGCCTACGGTGAGCAGTTCTTC. Protein sequence: CASHVGTAYGEQFF. The chain carries TRBV28 and TRBJ2-1; 7 bases agree with TRBD1. CDR3 length: 14 residues. CDR1 is MDHEN and CDR2 is SYDVKM in the germline V gene. V was clipped by 8 bases and J by 9 bases; unmatched bases: 13.

The V gene is TRBV6-6, the J gene TRBJ1-2; tentative D call: TRBD1 (5 bases). The V gene lost 0 bases and the J gene lost 9 bases, with 11 bases spanning the gap. CDR1 and CDR2 (germline): MNHNY, SVGAGI (reference sequence). This CDR3 has 13 amino acids. The CDR3 spells CASSYSGRGSYTF. The CDR3 coding sequence is TGTGCCAGCAGTTACTCGGGGCGCGGGAGCTACACCTTC.

The chain couples TRBV7-2 to TRBJ2-7; D call uncertain. Germline V gives CDR1 SGHTA, CDR2 FQGNSA. The CDR3 spans 13 residues. V lost 5 bases to trimming and J lost 6 bases, with 14 bases between them. CDR3 protein: CASSPNFIPEQYF. Here the CDR3 DNA reads TGTGCCAGCAGCCCAAACTTTATCCCCGAGCAGTACTTC.

This clone was recorded once. The chain uses TRBV7-7 and TRBJ2-5; D possibly corresponds to TRBD2 (5 bases). The length of the CDR3 is 11 residues. The germline V gene encodes CDR1 SSHAT and CDR2 FNYEAQ (reference sequence). Deletions cut 4 bases from V and 7 bases from J, with 7 bases between. The CDR3 region has the DNA TGTGCCAGCAGCTCCGAGGGGACCCAGTACTTC. Translating gives CASSSEGTQYF.

The count of this clone is one. The genes are TRBV6-5 and TRBJ1-2; 8 nucleotides line up with TRBD1. Germline V lookup: CDR1 MNHEY, CDR2 SVGAGI. Losses at the gene ends were 5 bases for V and 0 bases for J; bases not matched to a gene: 5. This CDR3 has 15 amino acids. CDR3 coding DNA: TGTGCCAGCAGTCGCCGACAGGGGTCTAACTATGGCTACACCTTC. It specifies CASSRRQGSNYGYTF.